The entry below gives a single T cell receptor beta chain sequence along with its context. The sample is drawn from a study of shared clonotypes between healthy human individuals. Profiling relied on immunoSEQ multiplex PCR, and the TCRdb table lists in-frame clones only, not all of them. The sample yields about 690,000 clones, around 90% seen once. The CDR3 contains 14 residues. Germline V gene lookup returns CDR1 LNHDA and CDR2 SQIVND (reference sequence). V was trimmed by 6 bases and J by 0 bases, leaving 11 bases between them. The rearrangement joins TRBV19 to TRBJ1-1, with no clear D. The material sequenced was memory CD8+ T cells from PBMCs. Subset: CD45RO+ cells pooled with CCR7-negative TemRA cells. This TCR was sampled from a man in his late teens or twenties in good health. Some clones in this sample may be carry-over from other donors' samples. The CDR3 DNA follows: TGTGCCAGTAGGGAATCAGCAATGAACACTGAAGCTTTCTTT. This translates into CASRESAMNTEAFF.